The rows below give T cell receptor beta chains drawn from one sample of a study of radiation and T cells in renal cell carcinoma. Sequenced by immunoSEQ multiplex PCR; TCRdb stores in-frame clones only, minus some. The data contain roughly 170,000 clones, around 90% of them seen just once; the ten biggest clones take up over 9%. Material: blood, obtained from a patient whose treatment included radiotherapy and nephrectomy. The receptors were gathered from a woman aged 50 to 65 with renal cell carcinoma. Each CDR3 is given with its conserved first and last residue. D genes are given only for firm matches. Rows may omit the clone size; those that give it use once, few, many or a size class.

cdr3_aa: CASSQVRGLAGGPRGTDTQYF; cdr3_nt: TGCGCCAGCAGCCAAGTTCGGGGTCTAGCGGGGGGGCCGAGAGGCACAGATACGCAGTATTTT; v_call: TRBV4-3; clone_size: once; d_call: TRBD2; j_call: TRBJ2-3
cdr3_aa: CASSYSGGDSYEQYF; cdr3_nt: TGTGCCAGCAGTTACTCGGGAGGGGATTCCTACGAGCAGTACTTC; v_call: TRBV6-5; clone_size: -; d_call: TRBD2; j_call: TRBJ2-7
cdr3_aa: CASSYSGETQYF; cdr3_nt: TGTGCCAGCAGTTACTCAGGAGAGACCCAGTACTTC; v_call: TRBV6-5; clone_size: few; d_call: -; j_call: TRBJ2-5
cdr3_aa: CASSLDGQETGELFF; cdr3_nt: TGTGCCAGCAGCTTGGACGGGCAGGAGACCGGGGAGCTGTTTTTT; v_call: TRBV5-4; clone_size: -; d_call: -; j_call: TRBJ2-2
cdr3_aa: CAIRHTGPNQPQHF; cdr3_nt: TGTGCCATCAGGCATACAGGTCCCAATCAGCCCCAGCATTTT; v_call: TRBV10-3; clone_size: few; d_call: -; j_call: TRBJ1-5
cdr3_aa: CASSNVGRISGNTIYF; cdr3_nt: TGTGCCAGTAGTAATGTTGGACGGATCTCTGGAAACACCATATATTTT; v_call: TRBV19; clone_size: -; d_call: -; j_call: TRBJ1-3
cdr3_aa: CASSLTGSTGELFF; cdr3_nt: TGTGCTAGCAGCTTAACGGGGAGCACCGGGGAGCTGTTTTTT; v_call: TRBV7-7; clone_size: -; d_call: -; j_call: TRBJ2-2
cdr3_aa: CASSFRQGGNTEAFF; cdr3_nt: TGTGCCAGCAGCTTCAGACAGGGAGGGAACACTGAAGCTTTCTTT; v_call: TRBV7-9; clone_size: -; d_call: TRBD1; j_call: TRBJ1-1
cdr3_aa: CAISKQGLEDTQYF; cdr3_nt: TGTGCCATCAGTAAACAGGGGTTGGAGGATACGCAGTATTTT; v_call: TRBV10-3; clone_size: -; d_call: TRBD1; j_call: TRBJ2-3
cdr3_aa: CASRRSGGAEETQYF; cdr3_nt: TGTGCCAGTAGGAGAAGCGGGGGGGCAGAAGAGACCCAGTACTTC; v_call: TRBV19; clone_size: -; d_call: TRBD2; j_call: TRBJ2-5
cdr3_aa: CASRRDAYGIQYF; cdr3_nt: TGCGCCAGCAGGCGGGACGCCTACGGCATTCAGTACTTC; v_call: TRBV4-1; clone_size: -; d_call: -; j_call: TRBJ2-4
cdr3_aa: CASRSGTVKKIGSPLHF; cdr3_nt: TGTGCCAGCAGATCAGGGACAGTAAAGAAGATCGGTTCACCCCTCCACTTT; v_call: TRBV2; clone_size: once; d_call: TRBD1; j_call: TRBJ1-6
cdr3_aa: CASSLGVAGSHGTDTQYF; cdr3_nt: TGTGCCAGCAGCTTAGGAGTAGCGGGGAGTCACGGCACAGATACGCAGTATTTT; v_call: TRBV7-9; clone_size: -; d_call: TRBD2; j_call: TRBJ2-3
cdr3_aa: CASSYEGGRSYNEQFF; cdr3_nt: TGTGCCAGCAGTTACGAGGGGGGTAGATCCTACAATGAGCAGTTCTTC; v_call: TRBV6-5; clone_size: -; d_call: -; j_call: TRBJ2-1
cdr3_aa: CASSISQGAEAFF; cdr3_nt: TGTGCCAGTAGTATTTCGCAGGGAGCGGAAGCTTTCTTT; v_call: TRBV19; clone_size: -; d_call: -; j_call: TRBJ1-1
cdr3_aa: CASSLGLDAGLQETQYF; cdr3_nt: TGCGCCAGCAGCTTGGGGCTGGACGCGGGGCTCCAAGAGACCCAGTACTTC; v_call: TRBV5-1; clone_size: -; d_call: -; j_call: TRBJ2-5
cdr3_aa: CASSLSAGTRQETQYF; cdr3_nt: TGTGCCAGCAGCTTGTCGGCCGGGACTAGACAAGAGACCCAGTACTTC; v_call: TRBV13; clone_size: -; d_call: TRBD2; j_call: TRBJ2-5
cdr3_aa: CASSQMGGSLRNYGYTF; cdr3_nt: TGTGCCAGCAGCCAAATGGGGGGGAGCTTACGCAACTATGGCTACACCTTC; v_call: TRBV4-2; clone_size: -; d_call: -; j_call: TRBJ1-2